The T cell receptor (beta chain) under discussion was sequenced for a study of early T cells in non-severe SARS-CoV-2 infection. Study in general: Sequencing of unsorted whole blood was done on bulk RNA, leaving chains unpaired.

V was clipped by 6 bases and J by 9 bases, with 15 bases between them. This CDR3 is 13 amino acids long. Germline V CDR1 and CDR2: MNHNS, SASEGT. TCRdb fed the 5' RACE reads into MiXCR, producing one record per CDR3 protein. This table holds tens of thousands of distinct CDR3 sequences, roughly 8.8% found once. Input material: whole blood. The receptor was derived from an adult who was a healthcare worker with PCR-confirmed SARS-CoV-2 infection or an uninfected control (not recorded which). The chain joins TRBV6-1 to TRBJ2-4; the D call may be TRBD1 or TRBD2 (5 bases each). The CDR3 DNA sequence: TGTGCCAGCAGATTGGGACGGTACGGCATTCAGTACTTC. Its protein product is CASRLGRYGIQYF.